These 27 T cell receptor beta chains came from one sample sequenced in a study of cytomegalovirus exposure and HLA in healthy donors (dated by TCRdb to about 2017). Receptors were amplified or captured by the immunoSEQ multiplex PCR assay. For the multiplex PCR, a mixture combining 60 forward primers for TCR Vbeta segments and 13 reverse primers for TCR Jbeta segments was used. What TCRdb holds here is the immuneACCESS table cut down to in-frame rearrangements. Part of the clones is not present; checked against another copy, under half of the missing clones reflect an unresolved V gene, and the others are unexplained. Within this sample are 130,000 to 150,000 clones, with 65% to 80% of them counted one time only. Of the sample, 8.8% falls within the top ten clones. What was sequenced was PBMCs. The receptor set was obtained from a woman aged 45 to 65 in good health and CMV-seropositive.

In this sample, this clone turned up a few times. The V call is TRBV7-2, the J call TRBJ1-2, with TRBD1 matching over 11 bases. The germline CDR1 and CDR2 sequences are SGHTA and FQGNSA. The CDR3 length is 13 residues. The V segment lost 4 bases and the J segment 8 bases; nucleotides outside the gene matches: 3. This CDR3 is CASSWDRGEGYTF. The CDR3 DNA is TGTGCCAGCAGCTGGGACAGGGGGGAAGGCTACACCTTC.

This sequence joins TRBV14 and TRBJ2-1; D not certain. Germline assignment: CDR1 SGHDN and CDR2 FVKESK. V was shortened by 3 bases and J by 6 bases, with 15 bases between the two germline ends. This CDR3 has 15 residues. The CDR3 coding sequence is TGTGCCAGCAGCCATCTAATTCAAGCACGCAATGAGCAGTTCTTC. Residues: CASSHLIQARNEQFF.

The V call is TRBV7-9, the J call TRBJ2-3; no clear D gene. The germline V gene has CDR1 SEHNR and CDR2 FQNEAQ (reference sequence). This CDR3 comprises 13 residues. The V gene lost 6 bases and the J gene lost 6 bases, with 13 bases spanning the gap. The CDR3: CASSRSYLDTQYF. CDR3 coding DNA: TGTGCCAGCAGTCGGTCCTATTTGGATACGCAGTATTTT.

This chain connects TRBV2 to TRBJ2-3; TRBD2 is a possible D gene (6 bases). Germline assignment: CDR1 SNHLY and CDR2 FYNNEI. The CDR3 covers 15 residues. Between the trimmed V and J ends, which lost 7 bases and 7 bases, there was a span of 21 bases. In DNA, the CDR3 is TGTGCCAGCACTATCGGGCGGGGCGCCGTGTATACGCAGTATTTT. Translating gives CASTIGRGAVYTQYF.

CDR3 in amino acids: CASSLEGGGRLGEQYF. DNA for the CDR3: TGTGCCAGCAGTTTAGAGGGTGGGGGCCGGTTGGGGGAGCAGTACTTC. The chain is built from TRBV27 and TRBJ2-7; weak D call: TRBD1 (6 bases). This CDR3 is built from 16 residues. Germline V gene sequence: CDR1 MNHEY, CDR2 SMNVEV (reference sequence). V was cut by 2 bases and J by 7 bases, with 21 bases left in between.

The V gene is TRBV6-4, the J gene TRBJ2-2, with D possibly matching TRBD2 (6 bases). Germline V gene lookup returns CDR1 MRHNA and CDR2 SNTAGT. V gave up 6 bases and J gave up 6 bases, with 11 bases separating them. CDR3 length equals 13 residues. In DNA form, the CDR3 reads TGTGCCAGCAGGACCGGGGAGGCCGGGGAGCTGTTTTTT. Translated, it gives CASRTGEAGELFF.

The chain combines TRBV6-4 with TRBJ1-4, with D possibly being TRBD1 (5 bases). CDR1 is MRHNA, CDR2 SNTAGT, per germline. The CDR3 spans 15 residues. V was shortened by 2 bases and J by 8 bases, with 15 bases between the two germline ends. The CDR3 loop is CASSDTAGHGEKLFF. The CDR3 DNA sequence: TGTGCCAGCAGTGACACCGCAGGGCACGGGGAAAAACTGTTTTTT.

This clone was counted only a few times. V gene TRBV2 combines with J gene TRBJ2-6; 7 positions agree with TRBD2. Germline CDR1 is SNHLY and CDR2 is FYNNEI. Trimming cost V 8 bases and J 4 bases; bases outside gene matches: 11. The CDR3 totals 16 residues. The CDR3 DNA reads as TGTGCCAGCCTGGGAGGGCGTGTAGCGGGGGCCAACGTCCTGACTTTC. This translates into CASLGGRVAGANVLTF.

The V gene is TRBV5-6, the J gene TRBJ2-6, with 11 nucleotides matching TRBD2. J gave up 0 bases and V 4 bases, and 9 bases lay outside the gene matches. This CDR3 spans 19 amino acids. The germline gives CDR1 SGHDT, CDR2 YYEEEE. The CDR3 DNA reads TGTGCCAGCAGCCCTATAACTAGCGGGGGATACTCTGGGGCCAACGTCCTGACTTTC. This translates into CASSPITSGGYSGANVLTF.

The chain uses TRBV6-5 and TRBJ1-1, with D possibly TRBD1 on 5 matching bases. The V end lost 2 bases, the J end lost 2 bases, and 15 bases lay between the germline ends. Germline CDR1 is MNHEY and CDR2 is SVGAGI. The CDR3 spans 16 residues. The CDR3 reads CASSYRRGVANTEAFF. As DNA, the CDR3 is TGTGCCAGCAGTTACCGGCGGGGGGTTGCTAACACTGAAGCTTTCTTT.

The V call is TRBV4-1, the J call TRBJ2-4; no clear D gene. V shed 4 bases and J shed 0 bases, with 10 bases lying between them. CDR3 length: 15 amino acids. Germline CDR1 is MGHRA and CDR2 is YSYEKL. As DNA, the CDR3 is TGCGCCAGCAGCCTTTTAAATCTAGCCAAAAACATTCAGTACTTC. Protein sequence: CASSLLNLAKNIQYF.

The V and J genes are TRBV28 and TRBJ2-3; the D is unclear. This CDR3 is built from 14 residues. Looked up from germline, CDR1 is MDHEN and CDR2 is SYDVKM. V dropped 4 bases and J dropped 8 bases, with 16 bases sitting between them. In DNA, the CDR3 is TGTGCCAGCAGTTCCCAGGCAGGTTTGGGTACGCAGTATTTT. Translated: CASSSQAGLGTQYF.

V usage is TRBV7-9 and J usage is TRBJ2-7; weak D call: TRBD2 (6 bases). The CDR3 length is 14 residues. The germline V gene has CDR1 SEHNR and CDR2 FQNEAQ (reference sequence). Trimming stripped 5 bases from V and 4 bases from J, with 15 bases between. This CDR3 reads CASSPPGGRYEQYF. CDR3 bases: TGTGCCAGCAGCCCGCCGGGTGGGAGGTACGAGCAGTACTTC.

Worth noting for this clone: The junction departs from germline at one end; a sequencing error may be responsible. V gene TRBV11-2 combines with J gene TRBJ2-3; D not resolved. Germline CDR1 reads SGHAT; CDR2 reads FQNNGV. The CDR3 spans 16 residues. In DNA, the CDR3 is TGTGCCAGCACCTTAAAAGCAAGTACTAGCACAGATACGCAGTATTTT. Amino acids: CASTLKASTSTDTQYF.

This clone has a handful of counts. For the CDR3, the DNA is TGTGCCAGCAGTGAAGGGGCCAGGGAATTCGACGAGCAGTACTTC. Translated, it gives CASSEGAREFDEQYF. The chain carries TRBV6-1 and TRBJ2-7; D perhaps matches TRBD1 (5 bases). The CDR3 runs to 15 residues. Germline V gene data show CDR1 as MNHNS and CDR2 as SASEGT. Trimming took 1 base from V and 5 from J, leaving 15 bases between them.

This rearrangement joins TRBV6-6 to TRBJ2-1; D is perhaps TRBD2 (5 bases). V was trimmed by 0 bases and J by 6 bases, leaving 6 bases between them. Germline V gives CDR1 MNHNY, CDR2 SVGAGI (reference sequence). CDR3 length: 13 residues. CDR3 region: CASSYSRANEQFF. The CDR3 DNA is TGTGCCAGCAGTTACTCGAGGGCCAATGAGCAGTTCTTC.

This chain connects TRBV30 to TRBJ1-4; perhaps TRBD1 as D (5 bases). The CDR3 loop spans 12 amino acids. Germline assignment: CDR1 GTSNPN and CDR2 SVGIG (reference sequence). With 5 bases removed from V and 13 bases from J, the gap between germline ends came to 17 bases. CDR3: CAWETAPGGLFF. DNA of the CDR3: TGTGCCTGGGAGACAGCCCCGGGGGGACTGTTTTTT. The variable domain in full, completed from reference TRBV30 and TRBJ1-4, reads SQTIHQWPATLVQPVGSPLSLECTVEGTSNPNLYWYRQAAGRGLQLLFYSVGIGQISSEVPQNLSASRPQDRQFILSSKKLLLSDSGFYLCAWETAPGGLFFGSGTQLSVL.

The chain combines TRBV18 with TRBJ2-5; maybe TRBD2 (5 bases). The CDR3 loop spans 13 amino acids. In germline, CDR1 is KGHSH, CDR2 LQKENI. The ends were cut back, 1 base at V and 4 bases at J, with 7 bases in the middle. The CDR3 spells CASSPLEGETQYF. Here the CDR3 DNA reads TGTGCCAGCTCACCACTAGAGGGAGAGACCCAGTACTTC.

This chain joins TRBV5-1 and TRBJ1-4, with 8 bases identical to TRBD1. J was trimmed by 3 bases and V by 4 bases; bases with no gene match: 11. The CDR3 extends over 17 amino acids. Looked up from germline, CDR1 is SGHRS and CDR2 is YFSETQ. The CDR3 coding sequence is TGCGCCAGCAGCCCACGACAGGGGAGGGGGTCTAATGAAAAACTGTTTTTT. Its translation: CASSPRQGRGSNEKLFF.

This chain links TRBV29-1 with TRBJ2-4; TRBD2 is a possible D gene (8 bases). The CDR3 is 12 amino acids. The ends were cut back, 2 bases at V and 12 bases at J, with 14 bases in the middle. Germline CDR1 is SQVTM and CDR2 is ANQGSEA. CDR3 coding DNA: TGCAGCGTTGAACCAGCGGGGGACAGTCAGTACTTC. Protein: CSVEPAGDSQYF.

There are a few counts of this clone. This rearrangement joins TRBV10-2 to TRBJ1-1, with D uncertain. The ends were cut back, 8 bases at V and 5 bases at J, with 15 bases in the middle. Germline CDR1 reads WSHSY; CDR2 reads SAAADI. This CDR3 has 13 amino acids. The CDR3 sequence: CASLGSSWTEAFF. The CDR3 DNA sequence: TGCGCCAGCCTCGGGTCTAGCTGGACTGAAGCTTTCTTT.

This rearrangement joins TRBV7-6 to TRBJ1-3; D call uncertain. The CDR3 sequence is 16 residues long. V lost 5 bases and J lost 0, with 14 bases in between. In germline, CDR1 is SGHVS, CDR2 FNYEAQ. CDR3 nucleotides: TGTGCCAGCAGCCACCCTGGCGGTTCCTCTGGAAACACCATATATTTT. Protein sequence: CASSHPGGSSGNTIYF.

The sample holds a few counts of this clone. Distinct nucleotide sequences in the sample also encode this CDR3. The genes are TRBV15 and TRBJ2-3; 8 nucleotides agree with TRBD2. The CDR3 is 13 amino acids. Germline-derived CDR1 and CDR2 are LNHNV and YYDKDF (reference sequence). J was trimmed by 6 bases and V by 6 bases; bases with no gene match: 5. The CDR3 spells CATSRGGTDTQYF. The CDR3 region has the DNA TGTGCCACCAGTCGGGGGGGGACGGATACGCAGTATTTT.

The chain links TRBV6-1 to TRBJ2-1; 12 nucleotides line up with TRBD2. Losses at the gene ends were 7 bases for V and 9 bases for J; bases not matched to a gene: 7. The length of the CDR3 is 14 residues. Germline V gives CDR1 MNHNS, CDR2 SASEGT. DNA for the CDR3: TGTGCCAGCAAGCCTAGCGGGGGGGCCACTGAGCAGTTCTTC. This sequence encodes CASKPSGGATEQFF.

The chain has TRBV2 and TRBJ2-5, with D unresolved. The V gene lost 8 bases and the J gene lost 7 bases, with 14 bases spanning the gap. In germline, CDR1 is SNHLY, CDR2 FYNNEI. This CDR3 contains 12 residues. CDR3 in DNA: TGTGCCAGCGAAGACAAGCCCAGGACCCAGTACTTC. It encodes CASEDKPRTQYF.

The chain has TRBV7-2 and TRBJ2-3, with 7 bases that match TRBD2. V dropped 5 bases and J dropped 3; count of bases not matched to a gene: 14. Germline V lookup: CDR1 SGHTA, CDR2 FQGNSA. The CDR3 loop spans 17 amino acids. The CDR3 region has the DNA TGTGCCAGCAGCCCCCGTATGGTTGCGGGGGTAACAGATACGCAGTATTTT. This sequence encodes CASSPRMVAGVTDTQYF.

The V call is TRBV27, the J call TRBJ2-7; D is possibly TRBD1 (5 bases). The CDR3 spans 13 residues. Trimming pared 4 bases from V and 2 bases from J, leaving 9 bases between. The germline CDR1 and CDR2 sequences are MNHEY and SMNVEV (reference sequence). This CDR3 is CASSYQGTYEQYF. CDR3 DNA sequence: TGTGCCAGCAGTTACCAGGGAACCTACGAGCAGTACTTC.